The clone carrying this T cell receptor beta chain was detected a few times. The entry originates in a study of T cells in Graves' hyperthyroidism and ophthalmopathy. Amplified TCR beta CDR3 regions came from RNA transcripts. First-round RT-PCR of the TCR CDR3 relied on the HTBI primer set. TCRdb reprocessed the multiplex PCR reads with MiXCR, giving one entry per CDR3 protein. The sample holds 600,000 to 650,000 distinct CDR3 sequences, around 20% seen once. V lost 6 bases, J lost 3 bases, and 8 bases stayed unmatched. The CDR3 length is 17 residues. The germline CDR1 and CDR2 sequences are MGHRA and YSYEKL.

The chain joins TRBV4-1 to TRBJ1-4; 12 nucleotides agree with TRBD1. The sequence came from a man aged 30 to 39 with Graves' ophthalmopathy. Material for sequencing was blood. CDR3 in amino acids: CASRPPGQGASNEKLFF. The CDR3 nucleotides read TGCGCCAGCAGACCCCCGGGACAGGGGGCTTCTAATGAAAAACTGTTTTTT.